The entry below gives a single T cell receptor beta chain sequence along with its context. Antigen specificity is unknown. The record originates from a study of cytomegalovirus exposure and HLA in healthy donors. Study-wide context: Around 86 million unique TCRs, all from HLA-typed donors, were included in an early release of the data.

Study-level results: In an earlier analysis, most TCR beta V segments were productive about 90% or about 30% of the time. According to the study, roughly 180 TCR beta chains were cytomegalovirus-associated. Specificity of a few CMV-associated chains for CMV antigens was verified in vitro.

Primers for the PCR totalled 60 Vbeta and 13 Jbeta. Produced via immunoSEQ multiplex PCR; TCRdb's table is partial and in-frame only. The sample has around 100,000 clones; roughly 78% are singletons. Germline CDR1 reads SGHTA; CDR2 reads FQGNSA. With 1 base removed from V and 4 bases from J, the gap between germline ends came to 17 bases. The CDR3 spans 17 residues. The sample was PBMCs. This clonotype was obtained from a woman in her forties in good health and CMV-seronegative. This rearrangement joins TRBV7-2 to TRBJ2-1; the D gene is possibly TRBD2 (6 bases). The CDR3 bases are TGTGCCAGCAGCTTAGATATTTGGGCTAGCGAGTACAATGAGCAGTTCTTC. Translated: CASSLDIWASEYNEQFF.